The present T cell receptor (beta chain) was sequenced within a study of cytomegalovirus exposure and HLA in healthy donors. This clone was observed a few times. The antigen remains undetermined. This CDR3 spans 16 amino acids. Germline loops: CDR1 SGHTS, CDR2 YDEGEE. J gave up 5 bases and V 3 bases, and 7 bases lay outside the gene matches. Study outcomes and limitations: Analyses of presence/absence relied on an assumption of roughly uniform sequencing depth across donors. Roughly 170 TCR beta chains were listed as cytomegalovirus-associated.

In the PCR, 60 Vbeta and 13 Jbeta primers were used. The table came from immunoSEQ multiplex PCR; TCRdb's copy has only in-frame clones and leaves some out. In the table there are more than 150,000 clones, around 80% of which are singletons. The source material was PBMCs. The V and J genes are TRBV5-8 and TRBJ2-3; the match to TRBD1 covers 12 bases. The origin of this receptor is a man aged 35-49 years in good health and CMV-seronegative. In nucleotides, the CDR3 is TGTGCCAGCAGCTCCCGGGACAGGGGGCGAGGAGATACGCAGTATTTT. It yields the protein CASSSRDRGRGDTQYF.